Shown below are 9 T cell receptor beta chains from a single sample sequenced in a study of blood T cell repertoires in COVID-19. The data were produced by immunoSEQ multiplex PCR, yet TCRdb's version contains in-frame clones alone and is incomplete. This sample has 120,000 to 150,000 clones, with 75% to 90% found just once. The source material was peripheral blood. These receptors were taken from a man aged 18 to 35 with COVID-19, enrolled during active disease.

A single count supports this clone. The chain recombines TRBV29-1 with TRBJ1-2, with 8 bases identical to TRBD1. The junction had 8 bases not matched to a gene; V was cut back by 5 bases and J by 0 bases. Germline CDR1 SQVTM, CDR2 ANQGSEA. This CDR3 spans 15 amino acids. CDR3 in DNA: TGCAGCGTTACCGGGACAGGCACCTCTAACTATGGCTACACCTTC. Its protein product is CSVTGTGTSNYGYTF.

The chain uses TRBV5-6 and TRBJ2-2; D may be TRBD1 (5 bases). V was cut by 0 bases and J by 3 bases, with 9 bases left in between. Germline CDR1 and CDR2: SGHDT and YYEEEE. The CDR3 contains 15 residues. This chain's CDR3 is CASSLVGRDTGELFF. The CDR3 bases are TGTGCCAGCAGCTTGGTTGGCAGGGACACCGGGGAGCTGTTTTTT.

The chain has TRBV4-1 and TRBJ2-5; possibly TRBD1 for D (6 bases). V lost 5 bases to trimming and J lost 4 bases, with 17 bases between them. The CDR3 covers 15 residues. Germline V gene lookup returns CDR1 MGHRA and CDR2 YSYEKL. The CDR3 sequence: CASSFIGGRGETQYF. CDR3 nucleotide sequence: TGCGCCAGCAGCTTTATAGGGGGAAGGGGAGAGACCCAGTACTTC.

Only one count was recorded for this clone. The chain joins TRBV4-1 to TRBJ2-3; 9 nucleotides match TRBD2. Trimming took 4 bases from V and 4 from J; bases not matched to a gene: 3. This CDR3 spans 14 amino acids. Germline V lookup: CDR1 MGHRA, CDR2 YSYEKL. The CDR3 DNA follows: TGCGCCAGCAGCCGCGGCGGGAGGGCAGATACGCAGTATTTT. Translation gives CASSRGGRADTQYF.

The chain uses TRBV28 and TRBJ2-1; 7 bases line up with TRBD1. The J segment lost 14 bases and the V segment lost 6 bases, leaving 4 bases of the junction unmatched. This CDR3 is 10 amino acids long. The germline V gene has CDR1 MDHEN and CDR2 SYDVKM. DNA of the CDR3: TGTGCCAGCAGACAGGGGAAAGAGTTCTTC. The encoded protein is CASRQGKEFF.

This CDR3 is CASSLGRGATSDTQYF. The CDR3 nucleotides are TGTGCCAGCAGCTTGGGCCGGGGGGCTACTTCAGATACGCAGTATTTT. V usage is TRBV5-6 and J usage is TRBJ2-3, with D possibly TRBD2 on 7 matching bases. The CDR3 runs to 16 residues. In germline, CDR1 is SGHDT, CDR2 YYEEEE. V shed 0 bases and J shed 4 bases, with 15 bases lying between them. Together with reference TRBV5-6 and TRBJ2-3, the CDR3 gives the full variable domain: DAGVTQSPTHLIKTRGQQVTLRCSPKSGHDTVSWYQQALGQGPQFIFQYYEEEERQRGNFPDRFSGHQFPNYSSELNVNALLLGDSALYLCASSLGRGATSDTQYFGPGTRLTVL.

In this sample, this clone turned up a few times. A read error may account for a junction end that differs from germline. The rearrangement joins TRBV13 to TRBJ1-4; D is possibly TRBD1 (5 bases). The germline V gene encodes CDR1 PRHDT and CDR2 FYEKMQ (reference sequence). This CDR3 is built from 14 residues. The DNA of the CDR3 is TGTGCCAGCAGCTTAGAGGGGCGCGAGGAAAAACTGCTTTTT. This sequence encodes CASSLEGREEKLLF.

A single count supports this clone. This chain joins TRBV6-5 and TRBJ1-4; possible D gene TRBD1, 5 bases. V was trimmed by 5 bases and J by 8 bases, leaving 6 bases between them. CDR1 MNHEY and CDR2 SVGAGI come from the germline V gene. The CDR3 has 11 amino acids. CDR3 protein: CASSRGEKLFF. CDR3 coding DNA: TGTGCCAGCAGTCGGGGGGAAAAACTGTTTTTT.

The chain uses TRBV28 and TRBJ2-7; 7 bases align to TRBD2. CDR1 MDHEN and CDR2 SYDVKM come from the germline V gene. The CDR3 spans 16 residues. The junction had 12 bases not matched to a gene; V was cut back by 6 bases and J by 1 base. CDR3 DNA sequence: TGTGCCAGCAGCCCCTTCACTAGCGCACCATCCTACGAGCAGTACTTC. It is translated as CASSPFTSAPSYEQYF.